The 2 T cell receptor beta chains listed next were all sequenced from one sample in a study of naive and memory T cell subsets. Two oligonucleotides, mixed equimolar, formed the beta constant-region primer covering TRBC1 and TRBC2. Ligated cDNA was amplified by four rounds of PCR with nested alpha and beta constant-region primers and SP2. TCRdb analysed the UMI-ligation and nested PCR reads with MiXCR anew, one entry per CDR3 protein. The sample carries around 83,000 distinct CDR3 sequences, about 10% recorded once. Study outcomes and limitations: A few larger clonotypes appeared in naive repertoires, especially CD8, possibly memory cells re-expressing CD45RA.

The antigens for these receptors are not known. The specimen was naive CD4+ T cells from blood. The source is a human donor in good health.

V and J are TRBV5-1 and TRBJ1-4; D might be TRBD1 (5 bases). This CDR3 is 15 amino acids long. V dropped 0 bases and J dropped 14 bases, with 20 bases sitting between them. The germline CDR1 and CDR2 sequences are SGHRS and YFSETQ. The CDR3 region is CASSLEGQGAIPLFF. In DNA form, the CDR3 reads TGCGCCAGCAGCTTGGAAGGACAAGGGGCGATTCCGCTGTTTTTT.

This clonotype has a count of ten or more. The V gene is TRBV12-3 or TRBV12-4, the J gene TRBJ1-4, with D unclear. The V end was cut by 3 bases, the J end by 5 bases, with 10 bases between. The CDR3 runs 14 residues. The chain's CDR3 is CASSFAGRNEKLFF. CDR3 nucleotide sequence: TGTGCCAGCAGTTTTGCCGGGAGAAATGAAAAACTGTTTTTT.